Shown below are 22 T cell receptor beta chains from a single sample sequenced in a study of blood T cell repertoires in COVID-19. Produced via immunoSEQ multiplex PCR; TCRdb's table is partial and in-frame only. Among 250,000 to 350,000 clones listed, 70% to 90% were seen once. Sequenced material: PBMCs or T cells enriched from blood (not recorded which). The receptors originated from a woman aged 25-40 years who had recovered from COVID-19.

This clone was seen a few times. The chain links TRBV7-9 to TRBJ1-1; D ambiguous. The CDR3 has 14 amino acids. The V gene lost 5 bases and the J gene lost 5 bases, with 15 bases spanning the gap. Looked up from germline, CDR1 is SEHNR and CDR2 is FQNEAQ (reference sequence). The CDR3 DNA reads TGTGCCAGCAGCCCCGAGCCGCGGAGGACTGAAGCTTTCTTT. Translated, it gives CASSPEPRRTEAFF.

The gene calls are TRBV30 and TRBJ1-5; D unresolved. This CDR3 has 13 residues. Germline V lookup: CDR1 GTSNPN, CDR2 SVGIG (reference sequence). V was cut by 0 bases and J by 10 bases, with 13 bases left in between. CDR3 amino acids: CAWSVIPVGPQHF. Written as DNA, the CDR3 is TGTGCCTGGAGTGTAATTCCCGTGGGCCCCCAGCATTTT.

J is TRBJ1-2 and V is TRBV7-2; D remains unclear. This CDR3 has 14 amino acids. Deletions cut 1 base from V and 3 bases from J, with 9 bases between. The germline gives CDR1 SGHTA, CDR2 FQGNSA. The CDR3 DNA follows: TGTGCCAGCAGCTTAGTGCGTGTGGACTATGGCTACACCTTC. The encoded protein is CASSLVRVDYGYTF.

The V gene is TRBV6-1, the J gene TRBJ1-6; D unclear. Per germline, CDR1 MNHNS and CDR2 SASEGT. The CDR3 has 13 residues. The V and J ends lost 3 bases and 8 bases respectively, with 8 bases between them. This CDR3 reads CASSDVADSPLHF. CDR3 nucleotides: TGTGCCAGCAGTGATGTTGCGGATTCACCCCTCCACTTT.

V and J are TRBV25-1 and TRBJ2-2; 10 bases fit TRBD2. CDR1 MGHDK and CDR2 SYGVNS come from the germline V gene. Unmatched junction bases numbered 4, after V lost 1 base and J lost 2 bases. This CDR3 contains 17 residues. For the CDR3, the DNA is TGTGCCAGCAGTGAATTGGGACTAGCGAACAACACCGGGGAGCTGTTTTTT. This gives the protein CASSELGLANNTGELFF.

This rearrangement joins TRBV2 to TRBJ1-1, with a possible D match to TRBD1 (5 bases). Germline V gene data show CDR1 as SNHLY and CDR2 as FYNNEI. This CDR3 has 14 amino acids. Trimming took 8 bases from V and 1 from J, leaving 14 bases between them. CDR3 residues: CASSGPRKNTEAFF. The CDR3 coding sequence is TGTGCCAGCTCAGGGCCCAGAAAGAACACTGAAGCTTTCTTT.

The rearrangement joins TRBV6-5 to TRBJ1-5; 8 positions agree with TRBD1. The germline CDR1 and CDR2 sequences are MNHEY and SVGAGI. Losses at the gene ends were 5 bases for V and 3 bases for J; bases not matched to a gene: 6. The CDR3 is 15 amino acids. In DNA form, the CDR3 reads TGTGCCAGCAGTCCTACAGGGGGAATCAATCAGCCCCAGCATTTT. It is translated as CASSPTGGINQPQHF.

This clone was counted a single time. The chain links TRBV19 to TRBJ1-1; D is possibly TRBD1 (5 bases). This CDR3 contains 14 residues. V was trimmed by 4 bases and J by 0 bases, leaving 9 bases between them. Germline CDR1 reads LNHDA; CDR2 reads SQIVND (reference sequence). CDR3: CASSTPGLNTEAFF. The CDR3 nucleotides are TGTGCCAGTAGTACTCCAGGGCTGAACACTGAAGCTTTCTTT. Full variable domain (missing parts from reference TRBV19 and TRBJ1-1): DGGITQSPKYLFRKEGQNVTLSCEQNLNHDAMYWYRQDPGQGLRLIYYSQIVNDFQKGDIAEGYSVSREKKESFPLTVTSAQKNPTAFYLCASSTPGLNTEAFFGQGTRLTVV.

J is TRBJ1-1 and V is TRBV2; possibly TRBD1 for D (5 bases). Germline-derived CDR1 and CDR2 are SNHLY and FYNNEI. This CDR3 has 13 amino acids. V lost 7 bases to trimming and J lost 1 base, with 10 bases between them. This CDR3 is CASIRTGNTEAFF. CDR3 nucleotide sequence: TGTGCCAGCATAAGAACAGGGAACACTGAAGCTTTCTTT.

This clone has more than one count but fewer than ten. The rearrangement uses TRBV15 and TRBJ1-5, with D perhaps TRBD1 (6 bases). Germline lookup yields CDR1 LNHNV and CDR2 YYDKDF (reference sequence). This CDR3 comprises 15 residues. V was trimmed by 5 bases and J by 3 bases, leaving 14 bases between them. The CDR3 bases are TGTGCCACCAGCCTCAACAGGGAAAACAATCAGCCCCAGCATTTT. It yields the protein CATSLNRENNQPQHF.

This clone was seen just once. The CDR3 nucleotides read TGTGCCAGCAGTGAACACGCCAGGGGTAATTCACCCCTCCACTTT. It specifies CASSEHARGNSPLHF. J is TRBJ1-6 and V is TRBV2; D perhaps matches TRBD1 (6 bases). Trimming took off 2 bases at V and 6 bases at J, with 11 bases between the two ends. This CDR3 has 15 amino acids. The V gene's germline CDR1 is SNHLY and CDR2 FYNNEI.

The chain carries TRBV6-5 and TRBJ1-4; tentative D call: TRBD1 (5 bases). Germline V CDR1 and CDR2: MNHEY, SVGAGI. Trimming stripped 2 bases from V and 0 bases from J, with 7 bases between. This CDR3 is built from 15 residues. CDR3 protein: CASSYRRATNEKLFF. The CDR3 nucleotides are TGTGCCAGCAGTTACCGCAGGGCAACTAATGAAAAACTGTTTTTT.

The V gene is TRBV20-1, the J gene TRBJ2-7; D is ambiguous. The CDR3 has 16 residues. V shed 6 bases and J shed 0 bases, with 21 bases lying between them. CDR1 DFQATT and CDR2 SNEGSKA come from the germline V gene (reference sequence). CDR3 sequence reads: CSASESNMGSSYEQYF. The CDR3 region has the DNA TGCAGTGCGAGTGAGTCGAACATGGGCAGCTCCTACGAGCAGTACTTC.

The chain carries TRBV5-1 and TRBJ1-4; 7 bases are shared with TRBD1. The V gene end was trimmed by 0 bases and the J gene end by 4 bases; junction bases not matched to a gene: 9. From germline, CDR1 is SGHRS and CDR2 YFSETQ. This CDR3 contains 17 residues. DNA for the CDR3: TGCGCCAGCAGCTTGGGACCGGACAGGACGTTTAATGAAAAACTGTTTTTT. Translating it yields CASSLGPDRTFNEKLFF. Drawing the rest from reference TRBV5-1 and TRBJ1-4, the complete variable domain is KAGVTQTPRYLIKTRGQQVTLSCSPISGHRSVSWYQQTPGQGLQFLFEYFSETQRNKGNFPGRFSGRQFSNSRSEMNVSTLELGDSALYLCASSLGPDRTFNEKLFFGSGTQLSVL.

In DNA, the CDR3 is TGTGCCAGCAGCCCTCAAGCGGGGCCCTACGAGCAGTACTTC. It yields the protein CASSPQAGPYEQYF. V and J are TRBV9 and TRBJ2-7, with TRBD2 matching over 7 bases. This CDR3 spans 14 amino acids. The germline CDR1 and CDR2 sequences are SGDLS and YYNGEE. V shed 4 bases, J shed 2 bases, and the junction held 6 bases outside the gene matches.

V usage is TRBV9 and J usage is TRBJ2-3; 9 bases line up with TRBD2. The CDR3 totals 16 residues. The J segment lost 2 bases and the V segment lost 3 bases, leaving 7 bases of the junction unmatched. The germline V gene has CDR1 SGDLS and CDR2 YYNGEE. DNA of the CDR3: TGTGCCAGCAGCGGCGGGGGGGCCGCCCACACAGATACGCAGTATTTT. Translating it yields CASSGGGAAHTDTQYF.

The chain joins TRBV19 to TRBJ1-5; a weak D match, TRBD1 (5 bases). The CDR3 runs to 15 residues. CDR1 is LNHDA and CDR2 is SQIVND in the germline V gene (reference sequence). With 5 bases removed from V and 2 bases from J, the gap between germline ends came to 13 bases. The CDR3 DNA follows: TGTGCCAGTAGTTGGGAAGGGGCGGGCAATCAGCCCCAGCATTTT. Residues: CASSWEGAGNQPQHF.

V and J are TRBV19 and TRBJ1-5; D remains ambiguous. Germline V lookup: CDR1 LNHDA, CDR2 SQIVND (reference sequence). The V end lost 7 bases, the J end lost 0 bases, and 16 bases lay between the germline ends. The CDR3 extends over 16 amino acids. The CDR3 nucleotides read TGTGCCAGTACCAATCACCGATCCTATAGCAATCAGCCCCAGCATTTT. Translated: CASTNHRSYSNQPQHF.

The J gene is TRBJ1-1, the V gene TRBV12-5; TRBD1 is a possible D gene (6 bases). There are 17 residues in the CDR3. V dropped 2 bases and J dropped 3 bases, with 19 bases sitting between them. Germline CDR1 LGHNT, CDR2 FRNRAP. The CDR3 is CASGLSTYRDQHTEAFF. The DNA of the CDR3 is TGTGCTAGTGGTTTGTCCACCTACAGGGACCAGCACACTGAAGCTTTCTTT.

V gene TRBV6-2 or TRBV6-3 combines with J gene TRBJ1-4; D call uncertain. The CDR3 is 12 residues long. V dropped 4 bases and J dropped 4 bases, with 4 bases sitting between them. The V gene's germline CDR1 is MNHEY and CDR2 SVGEGT. CDR3 loop: CASSLRNEKLFF. The DNA for the CDR3 is TGTGCCAGCAGTTTGCGTAATGAAAAACTGTTTTTT.

The V call is TRBV5-1, the J call TRBJ1-1; 8 bases fit TRBD1. The CDR3 is 13 amino acids. Per the germline V gene, CDR1 is SGHRS and CDR2 is YFSETQ. The J segment lost 5 bases and the V segment lost 5 bases, leaving 5 bases of the junction unmatched. CDR3 in amino acids: CASREQGETEAFF. DNA of the CDR3: TGCGCCAGCAGGGAACAGGGGGAGACTGAAGCTTTCTTT.

The chain combines TRBV5-4 with TRBJ2-7; 9 nucleotides agree with TRBD1. V shed 4 bases, J shed 7 bases, and the junction held 12 bases outside the gene matches. Germline V gives CDR1 SGHNT, CDR2 YYREEE (reference sequence). The CDR3 totals 15 residues. Here the CDR3 DNA reads TGTGCCAGCAGCCCCGCCGGACAGGGGCCGCAGGAGCAGTACTTC. Translating gives CASSPAGQGPQEQYF.